This TCR beta chain was observed in a study of T cells in Graves' hyperthyroidism and ophthalmopathy. Findings and limits, study-wide: Most thyroid clonotypes expanded above 0.001 were also detected in blood.

Researchers took RNA transcripts and amplified the TCR beta CDR3 regions from them. A first-round RT-PCR of the TCR CDR3 used the HTBI primer set. One entry per CDR3 protein, called by TCRdb with MiXCR from the multiplex PCR reads. The sample lists 490,000 or so distinct CDR3 sequences, around 16% occurring once. This clonotype has only a few counts. The antigen remains unidentified. CDR1 MNHEY and CDR2 SVGEGT come from the germline V gene. V was pared by 2 bases and J by 4 bases, with 9 bases of the junction left unmatched. CDR3 length: 17 residues. Ophthalmopathy patients had moderate-to-severe active disease, CAS ≥3, NOSPECS ≥4, and disease duration under 3 months. Fresh peripheral blood, roughly 9.6 ml, was the source of the PBMCs.

This clonotype was sampled from a woman between 25 and 40 years old with Graves' ophthalmopathy. The chain carries TRBV6-2 or TRBV6-3 and TRBJ1-5; 9 bases match TRBD1. The sample consisted of blood. In nucleotides, the CDR3 is TGTGCCAGCAGTTACCAAGTTGGGGACAGGGCGAATCAGCCCCAGCATTTT. Translation gives CASSYQVGDRANQPQHF.